Listed below are T cell receptor beta chains from one sample, sequenced in a study of cytomegalovirus exposure and HLA in healthy donors. Generated by immunoSEQ multiplex PCR, the TCRdb table keeps only in-frame clones and is missing some. The data show hundreds of thousands of clones, 85% to 90% seen once. The sample consisted of PBMCs. These receptors were obtained from a woman younger than 30 in good health and CMV-seronegative. The conserved cysteine and the conserved F or W are not part of the CDR3 here. The D gene is left open where the match is weak.

J,D,V,CDR3
TRBJ2-2,.,TRBV11-3,ASSRTDSTGELF
TRBJ1-5,.,TRBV5-1,ASSWTTGSNQPQH
TRBJ2-5,.,TRBV5-6,ASSLRSRTEYQETQY
TRBJ2-5,.,TRBV9,ASSVVDSQETQY
TRBJ1-1,TRBD1,TRBV6-5,ASRGWGQSNTEAF
TRBJ2-7,.,TRBV5-4,ASSPDRGSYEQY
TRBJ2-2,.,TRBV7-2,ASSLDELVRELF
TRBJ1-1,.,TRBV5-5,ASSFFDSLNTEAF
TRBJ2-2,.,TRBV18,ASSPSRFPENTGELF
TRBJ2-7,.,TRBV16,ASSGGADVAYEQY
TRBJ2-1,.,TRBV30,ASEGLEAYNEQF
TRBJ2-1,.,TRBV15,ATSRAPSGTNNEQF
TRBJ1-5,.,TRBV25-1,ASNGEGSNQPQH
TRBJ2-3,.,TRBV27,ASSFGWAAKDTQY
TRBJ1-2,.,TRBV11-2,ASSLSELASGYT
TRBJ2-1,.,TRBV9,ASSGARGSPRANEQF
TRBJ2-1,TRBD2,TRBV9,ASSAPAGGEQF
TRBJ2-1,.,TRBV5-4,ASRQPSYNEQF
TRBJ2-7,.,TRBV18,ASSPLGGGSQGEQY
TRBJ1-4,TRBD1,TRBV30,AWVDRGREKLF
TRBJ2-5,.,TRBV5-4,ASSRALDGVRETQY
TRBJ1-2,.,TRBV28,ASTRRGYRGTGGYT
TRBJ1-1,TRBD1,TRBV5-1,ASSLASGGLNTEAF
TRBJ2-3,.,TRBV6-5,ASTEGGTQY
.,.,TRBV2,ASSEGQGHYEQY
TRBJ1-1,.,TRBV5-1,ASRVEGDTEAF
TRBJ2-1,TRBD2,TRBV6-1,ASSEETSGVDEQF
TRBJ1-2,.,TRBV9,ASSADPRQPGYT
TRBJ2-7,TRBD2,TRBV6-5,ASSYSNGLAGLEQY
TRBJ1-6,.,TRBV19,ASSMAHNSPLH
TRBJ1-5,.,TRBV9,ASSVNSNQPQH
TRBJ2-2,TRBD2,TRBV5-5,ASAHGRLGGGPGELF
TRBJ2-1,.,TRBV15,ATSRGRSNEQF
TRBJ2-1,TRBD1,TRBV29-1,SVATGGGINEQF
TRBJ2-5,TRBD2,TRBV4-1,ASSRGGLQQETQY
TRBJ1-2,.,TRBV27,ASSLSRTNYGYT
TRBJ2-5,.,TRBV27,ASSLWSGSREQY
TRBJ2-3,.,TRBV9,ASGLPSPDTQY
TRBJ2-1,.,TRBV2,ASSEALGSFYNEQF
TRBJ1-4,.,TRBV29-1,SVRIGERDNEKLF
TRBJ2-3,TRBD1,TRBV30,AWSRGRDTQY
TRBJ2-1,.,TRBV2,ASSAGEFPYNEQF
TRBJ1-2,TRBD1,TRBV5-8,ASSLDRDWRYGYT